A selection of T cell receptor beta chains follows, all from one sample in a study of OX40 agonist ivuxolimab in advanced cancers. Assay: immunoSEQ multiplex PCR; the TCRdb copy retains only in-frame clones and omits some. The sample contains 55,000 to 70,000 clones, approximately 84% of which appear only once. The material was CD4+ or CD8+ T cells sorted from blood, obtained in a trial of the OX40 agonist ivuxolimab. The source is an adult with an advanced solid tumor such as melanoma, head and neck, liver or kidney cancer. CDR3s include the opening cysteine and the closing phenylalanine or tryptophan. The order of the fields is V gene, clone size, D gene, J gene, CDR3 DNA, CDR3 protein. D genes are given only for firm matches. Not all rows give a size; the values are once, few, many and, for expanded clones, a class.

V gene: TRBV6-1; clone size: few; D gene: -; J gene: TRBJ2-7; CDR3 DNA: TGTGCCAGCAGTGAAAGGGCAGACCGCTCCTACGAGCAGTACTTC; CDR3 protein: CASSERADRSYEQYF
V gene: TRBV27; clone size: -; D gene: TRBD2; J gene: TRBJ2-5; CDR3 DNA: TGTGCCAGCAGAGGACTAGCGGAAGAGACCCAGTACTTC; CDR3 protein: CASRGLAEETQYF
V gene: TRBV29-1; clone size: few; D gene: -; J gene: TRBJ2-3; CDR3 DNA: TGCAGCGTTGGAGGGGTCCGGCGGCGGCCCACAGATACGCAGTATTTT; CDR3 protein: CSVGGVRRRPTDTQYF
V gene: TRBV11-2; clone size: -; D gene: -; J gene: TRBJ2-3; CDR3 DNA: TGTGCCACCTCCTGGGGTTTTAATACGCAGTATTTT; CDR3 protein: CATSWGFNTQYF
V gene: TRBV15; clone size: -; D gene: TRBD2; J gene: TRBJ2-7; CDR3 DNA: TGTGCCACCAGCAGGGGAAGCGGGAGGGCGAACTACGAGCAGTACTTC; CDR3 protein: CATSRGSGRANYEQYF
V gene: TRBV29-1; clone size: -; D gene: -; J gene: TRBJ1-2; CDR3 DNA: TGCAGCGTCTGGGGGGTAAGCGGCTACACCTTC; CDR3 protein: CSVWGVSGYTF
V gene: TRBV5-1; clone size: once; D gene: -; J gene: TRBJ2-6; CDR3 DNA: TGCGCCAGCAGCTTGAATCTCCCGAGCTCTGGGGCCAACGTCCTGACTTTC; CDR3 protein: CASSLNLPSSGANVLTF
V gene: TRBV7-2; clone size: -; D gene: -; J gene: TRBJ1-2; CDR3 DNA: TGTGCCAGCAGCTTAGCCCCGGGGGGTTCTGGCTACACCTTC; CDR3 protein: CASSLAPGGSGYTF
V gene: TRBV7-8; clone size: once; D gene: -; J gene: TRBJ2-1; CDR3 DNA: TGTGCCAGCAGCTTCCGTTCCGGGGACAATGAGCAGTTCTTC; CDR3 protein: CASSFRSGDNEQFF
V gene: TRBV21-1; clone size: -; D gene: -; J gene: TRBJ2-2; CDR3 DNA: TGTGCCAGCAGCAAAGTGGGACAGGGGGACACCGGGGAGCTGTTTTTT; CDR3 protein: CASSKVGQGDTGELFF
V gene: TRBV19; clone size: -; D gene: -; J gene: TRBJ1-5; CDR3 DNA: TGTGCCACTCGGTCGGGGGCGCGGGGCAATCAGCCCCAGCATTTT; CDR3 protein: CATRSGARGNQPQHF
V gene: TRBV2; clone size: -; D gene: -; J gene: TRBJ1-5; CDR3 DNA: TGTGCCAGCAGGAGGGAGCCGCAGGAAACCGGCCCCCCGGATCAGCCCCAGCATTTT; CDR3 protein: CASRREPQETGPPDQPQHF
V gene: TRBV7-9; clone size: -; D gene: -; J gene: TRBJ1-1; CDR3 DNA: TGTGCCAGCAGCTTCACAGGGATGAACACTGAAGCTTTCTTT; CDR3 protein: CASSFTGMNTEAFF
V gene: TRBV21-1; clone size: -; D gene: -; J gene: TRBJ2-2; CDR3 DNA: TGTGCCACCCCAGGGGGCGGGATGAACACCGGGGAGCTGTTTTTT; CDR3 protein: CATPGGGMNTGELFF
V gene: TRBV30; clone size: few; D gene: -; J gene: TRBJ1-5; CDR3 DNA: TGTGCCTGGAGTGTACAGGGTAGTCAGCCCCAGCATTTT; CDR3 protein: CAWSVQGSQPQHF
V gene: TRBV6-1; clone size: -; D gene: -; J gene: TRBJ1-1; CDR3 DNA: TGTGCCAGCACAGCGAGGTCTGGCACTGAAGCTTTCTTT; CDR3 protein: CASTARSGTEAFF
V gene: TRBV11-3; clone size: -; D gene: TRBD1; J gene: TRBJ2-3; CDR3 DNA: TGTGCCAGCAGCTCCAGGACAGGGGCAGATACGCAGTATTTT; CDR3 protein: CASSSRTGADTQYF
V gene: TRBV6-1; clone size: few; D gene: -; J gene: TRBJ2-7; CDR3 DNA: TGTGCCAGCAGTGAAATGGACGGACTCTACGAGCAGTACTTC; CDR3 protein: CASSEMDGLYEQYF
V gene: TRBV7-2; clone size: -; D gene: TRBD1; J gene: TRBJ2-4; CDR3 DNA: TGTGCCAGCAGCCGTACCGGGACAGGGGGCCTTTCAGCCAAAAACATTCAGTACTTC; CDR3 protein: CASSRTGTGGLSAKNIQYF
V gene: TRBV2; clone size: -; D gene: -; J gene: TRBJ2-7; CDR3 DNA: TGTGCCACCGAAGACGGGGTAGGCCACGAGCAGTACTTC; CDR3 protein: CATEDGVGHEQYF
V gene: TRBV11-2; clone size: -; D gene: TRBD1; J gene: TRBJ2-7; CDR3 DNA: TGTGCCAGCAGCTTAATCACAGGGGGCGAGCAGTACTTC; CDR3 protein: CASSLITGGEQYF
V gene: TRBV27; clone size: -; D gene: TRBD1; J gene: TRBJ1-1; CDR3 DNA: TGTGCCAGCAGGGGACAGTACACTGAAGCTTTCTTT; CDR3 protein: CASRGQYTEAFF
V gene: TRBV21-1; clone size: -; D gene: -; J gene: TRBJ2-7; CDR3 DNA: TGTGCCAGCAGCAAAGAAAAAAAAAGAAGGGACAGGTTGGGGCACGAGCAGTACTTC; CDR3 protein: CASSKEKKRRDRLGHEQYF
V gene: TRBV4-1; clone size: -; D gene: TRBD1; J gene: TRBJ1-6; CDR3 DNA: TGCGCCAGCAGCCAAAACCGAATGGCGACAGGGCCTAATTCACCCCTCCACTTT; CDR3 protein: CASSQNRMATGPNSPLHF
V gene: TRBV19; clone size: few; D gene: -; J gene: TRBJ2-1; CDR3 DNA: TGTGCCAGTAGTCCGCGGGGAGGATGGCAGTTCTTC; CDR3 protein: CASSPRGGWQFF
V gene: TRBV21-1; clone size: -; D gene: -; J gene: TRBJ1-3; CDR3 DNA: TGTGCCAGCAGCACCGAGCACAGGGGAGGTGGAAACACCATATATTTT; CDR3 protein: CASSTEHRGGGNTIYF
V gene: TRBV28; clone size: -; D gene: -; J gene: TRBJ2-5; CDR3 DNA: TGTGCCAGCAGTCCCATTGGGGGACTGAAGCAAGAGACCCAGTACTTC; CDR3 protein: CASSPIGGLKQETQYF
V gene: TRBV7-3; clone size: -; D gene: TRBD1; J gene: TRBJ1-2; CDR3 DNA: TGTGCCAGCAGCCCAGGACAGGGGCTCAACTATGGCTACACCTTC; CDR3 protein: CASSPGQGLNYGYTF
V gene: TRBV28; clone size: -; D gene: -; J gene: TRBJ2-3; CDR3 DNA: TGTGCCAGCAGTACACCACGCTTAACGCAGTATTTT; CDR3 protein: CASSTPRLTQYF
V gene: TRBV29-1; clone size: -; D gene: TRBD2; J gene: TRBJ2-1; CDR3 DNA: TGCAGCTCGCGGACTAGCGGGGGGGCAGGTGAGCAGTTCTTC; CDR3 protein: CSSRTSGGAGEQFF
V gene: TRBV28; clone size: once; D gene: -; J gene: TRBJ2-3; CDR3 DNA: TGTGCCAGCTCTGCTTTAGGGGGGACAGATACGCAGTATTTT; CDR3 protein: CASSALGGTDTQYF
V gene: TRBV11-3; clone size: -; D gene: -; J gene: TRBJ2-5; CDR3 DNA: TGTGCCAGCAGCTTAGGTGGCGGCCAAGAGACCCAGTACTTC; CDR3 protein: CASSLGGGQETQYF
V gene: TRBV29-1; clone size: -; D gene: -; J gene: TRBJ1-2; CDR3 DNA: TGCAGCGTTGTGGCGGGGTTCCATGACTACACCTTC; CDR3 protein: CSVVAGFHDYTF
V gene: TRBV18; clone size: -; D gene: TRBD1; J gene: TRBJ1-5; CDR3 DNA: TGTGCCAGCTCTCGTGACAGGGGCAGCAATCAGCCCCAGCATTTT; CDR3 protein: CASSRDRGSNQPQHF
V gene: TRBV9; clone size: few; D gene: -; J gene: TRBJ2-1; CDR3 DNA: TGTGCCAGCAGCCGCACGTTGTCAGGCTCCTACAATGAGCAGTTCTTC; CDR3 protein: CASSRTLSGSYNEQFF
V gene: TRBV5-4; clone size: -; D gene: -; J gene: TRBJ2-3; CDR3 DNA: TGTGCCAGCAGCTTGGCCCCGGGGGTGGGTACGCAGTATTTT; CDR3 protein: CASSLAPGVGTQYF
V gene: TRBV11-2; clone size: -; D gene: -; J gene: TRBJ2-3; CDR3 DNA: TGTGCCAGCAGCACCCGCACAGATACGCAGTATTTT; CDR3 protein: CASSTRTDTQYF
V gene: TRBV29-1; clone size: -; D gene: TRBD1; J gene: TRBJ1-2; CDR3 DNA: TGCAGCGTTGGGACAGGGGACTATGGCTACACCTTC; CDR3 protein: CSVGTGDYGYTF
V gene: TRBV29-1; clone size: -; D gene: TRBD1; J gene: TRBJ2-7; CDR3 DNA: TGCAGCGGTGGACAGGGGCTTTCCTACGAGCAGTACTTC; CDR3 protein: CSGGQGLSYEQYF
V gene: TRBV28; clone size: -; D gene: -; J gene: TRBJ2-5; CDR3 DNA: TGTGCCAGCAGCGGCGCACTGGAGACCCAGTACTTC; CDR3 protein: CASSGALETQYF
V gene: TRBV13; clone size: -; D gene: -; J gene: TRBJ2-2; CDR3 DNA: TGTGCCAGCAGCGTTACAGCCCCGCCGAACACCGGGGAGCTGTTTTTT; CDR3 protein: CASSVTAPPNTGELFF
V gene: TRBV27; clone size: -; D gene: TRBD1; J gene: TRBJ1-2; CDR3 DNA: TGTGCCAGCAGTTTAGATAGGACAGGGGGCAACTATGGCTACACCTTC; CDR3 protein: CASSLDRTGGNYGYTF